The entry below gives a single T cell receptor (beta chain) sequence along with its context. Germline CDR1 is KGHSH and CDR2 is LQKENI. V lost 4 bases, J lost 2 bases, and 2 bases stayed unmatched. The CDR3 consists of 14 residues. Those enrolled, adults aged roughly 18 to 100 years, came from 20 to 25 US areas. Participants' reported clinical history set cohort assignment. These data come from a study of blood T cell repertoires in COVID-19. Original processing methods: Amplifying reference gene primers gave estimates of nucleated cell counts. Using immunoSEQ multiplex PCR, the repertoire was profiled, and TCRdb retains in-frame clones only, with some absent. V, J and clone size reflect that table, while D and trimming were determined from the DNA. The table includes 380,000 or so clones, approximately 89% detected once.

The V call is TRBV18, the J call TRBJ1-1, with 9 nucleotides matching TRBD1. The sequenced material came from PBMCs or T cells enriched from blood (not recorded which). The TCR sequence derives from a young man who had recovered from COVID-19. CDR3 residues: CASSLGQGNTEAFF. For the CDR3, the DNA is TGTGCCAGCTCACTGGGACAGGGAAACACTGAAGCTTTCTTT.